Listed below are T cell receptor beta chains from one sample, sequenced in a study of T cell responses to AZD1222 COVID-19 vaccine. Clones were read by immunoSEQ multiplex PCR, and TCRdb kept only the in-frame ones, dropping some. The data hold roughly 66,000 clones, with about four fifths observed a single time. Sequences were derived from peripheral blood, sampled on day 0 of AZD1222 vaccination. These receptors came from an adult in good health. CDR3s include the opening cysteine and the closing phenylalanine or tryptophan. A D gene is named only where the DNA matches it firmly. The size of a clone is reported for some rows only, either as once, few or many, or as a class for expanded clones.

TRBD1	11	TRBJ1-4	TRBV20-1	.	TGCAGTGCCGGACAGGGTGAAAAACTGTTTTTT	CSAGQGEKLFF
.	14	TRBJ2-2	TRBV2	.	TGTGCCAGCAGGGCAGGGTCGAACACCGGGGAGCTGTTTTTT	CASRAGSNTGELFF
.	15	TRBJ1-3	TRBV7-2	few	TGTGCCAGCAGTCCGGGACGGGGCTCTGGAAACACCATATATTTT	CASSPGRGSGNTIYF
TRBD2	16	TRBJ2-2	TRBV3-1/TRBV3-2	few	TGTGCCAGCAGCCAAGCAACTAGCGGGGCCACCGGGGAGCTGTTTTTT	CASSQATSGATGELFF
TRBD1	16	TRBJ1-2	TRBV27	.	TGTGCCAGCAGTACCAGGACAGGGCTCTTCTTGGGTGGCTACACCTTC	CASSTRTGLFLGGYTF
.	14	TRBJ1-1	TRBV4-3	.	TGCGCCAGCAGCCAGTACAGGGCGCGCACTGAAGCTTTCTTT	CASSQYRARTEAFF
.	16	TRBJ1-2	TRBV9	few	TGTGCCAGCAGCGCTGACAATACAGGGACTCTCTATGGCTACACCTTC	CASSADNTGTLYGYTF
TRBD1	13	TRBJ1-2	TRBV2	once	TGTGCCAGCCGGGACAGGGGTTACTATGGCTACACCTTC	CASRDRGYYGYTF
.	13	TRBJ2-6	TRBV11-3	.	TGTGCCAGCAGCACGGCCGGGGCCAACGTCCTGACTTTC	CASSTAGANVLTF
.	13	TRBJ1-1	TRBV5-6	.	TGTGCCAGCAGCTTGGGCCTCAACACTGAAGCTTTCTTT	CASSLGLNTEAFF
.	14	TRBJ1-2	TRBV10-1	.	TGCGCCAGCAGCCCCGGGAGGGCCAGGGGTGGCTACACCTTC	CASSPGRARGGYTF
.	13	TRBJ1-2	TRBV19	.	TGTGCCACGTCGGCAGCTTTTAACTATGGCTACACCTTC	CATSAAFNYGYTF
TRBD1	17	TRBJ1-6	TRBV4-1	.	TGCGCCAGCAGCCAAGAGGGGCAGGGGGCTCGCAATTCACCCCTCCACTTT	CASSQEGQGARNSPLHF
.	17	TRBJ2-1	TRBV27	.	TGTGCCAGCAGTTTATCGTGGGCACTAGCCAACTACAATGAGCAGTTCTTC	CASSLSWALANYNEQFF
.	17	TRBJ1-4	TRBV12-5	.	TGTGCTAGTGGTTTGTCTACGGGGTGGGGGCCTAATGAAAAACTGTTTTTT	CASGLSTGWGPNEKLFF
TRBD2	14	TRBJ2-3	TRBV11-2	.	TGTGCCAGCAGCTTAGAACTAGCGACAGATACGCAGTATTTT	CASSLELATDTQYF
.	12	TRBJ2-1	TRBV18	.	TGTGCCAGCTCACCACTAACGGATGAGCAGTTCTTC	CASSPLTDEQFF
.	15	TRBJ1-6	TRBV5-1	few	TGCGCCAGCAGCACGGGCGGGACCGAGAATTCACCCCTCCACTTT	CASSTGGTENSPLHF
TRBD2	15	TRBJ2-3	TRBV4-1	.	TGCGCCAGCAGCCGCGGGGGGTCTAGCACAGATACGCAGTATTTT	CASSRGGSSTDTQYF
.	16	TRBJ2-5	TRBV24-1	.	TGTGCCACCAGTGATAACGAAGGGGGGCTGGGGGAGACCCAGTACTTC	CATSDNEGGLGETQYF
.	13	TRBJ2-1	TRBV6-2/TRBV6-3	.	TGTGCCAGCAGTACCCTCACGGATAATGAGCAGTTCTTC	CASSTLTDNEQFF
TRBD1	14	TRBJ2-7	TRBV11-3	.	TGTGCCAGCAGTTCCGGGACAGGCTCCTACGAGCAGTACTTC	CASSSGTGSYEQYF
.	14	TRBJ1-1	TRBV2	.	TGTGCCAGCAGGGTAGACACCATGAACACTGAAGCTTTCTTT	CASRVDTMNTEAFF
TRBD1	13	TRBJ1-1	TRBV19	.	TGTGCCAGTAGTATCGGCGGGACAGGGGAAGCTTTCTTT	CASSIGGTGEAFF
.	16	TRBJ2-5	TRBV9	.	TGTGCCAGCAGCGTAGGAGTCCGGGCCTACCAAGAGACCCAGTACTTC	CASSVGVRAYQETQYF
.	13	TRBJ1-1	TRBV12-3/TRBV12-4	.	TGTGCCAGCAGACCCTACAGGGACACTGAAGCTTTCTTT	CASRPYRDTEAFF
.	15	TRBJ1-5	TRBV7-8	.	TGTGCCAGCAGTCCCCAGGGAGGTGGCAATCAGCCCCAGCATTTT	CASSPQGGGNQPQHF
TRBD1	16	TRBJ1-2	TRBV4-2	.	TGTGCCAGCAGACGCGGGACAGCCGTAGTAAGCTATGGCTACACCTTC	CASRRGTAVVSYGYTF
.	13	TRBJ1-2	TRBV12-3/TRBV12-4	.	.	CASSSSESYGYTF
TRBD1	16	TRBJ1-5	TRBV20-1	once	TGCAGTGCTAGTGGGACAGGGGGCGCGGGCAATCAGCCCCAGCATTTT	CSASGTGGAGNQPQHF
TRBD1	14	TRBJ1-1	TRBV6-5	.	TGTGCCAGCAGTTACTCGACAGGGGGCACTGAAGCTTTCTTT	CASSYSTGGTEAFF
.	17	TRBJ1-6	TRBV7-9	.	TGTGCCAGCAGCAAGTCGCAAGGGGAGGATAAGAAGTCACCCCTCCACTTT	CASSKSQGEDKKSPLHF
.	13	TRBJ1-6	TRBV12-3/TRBV12-4	.	TGTGCCAGCCAGTCCTTTCGGGATTCACCCCTCCACTTT	CASQSFRDSPLHF
.	15	TRBJ1-1	TRBV9	.	TGTGCCAGCAGCGTAGCTTCTGGGCTGAACACTGAAGCTTTCTTT	CASSVASGLNTEAFF
.	13	TRBJ1-2	TRBV20-1	.	TGCAGTGCTAGTGTAAGGGCTAACTATGGCTACACCTTC	CSASVRANYGYTF
.	13	TRBJ2-7	TRBV27	.	TGTGCCAGCAGTTTAACGGAGCGCTACGAGCAGTACTTC	CASSLTERYEQYF
TRBD1	16	TRBJ2-7	TRBV4-1	.	TGCGCCAGCAGCCAAGAGGGGACAGGTCTTCCGGGCGAGCAGTACTTC	CASSQEGTGLPGEQYF
TRBD1	15	TRBJ1-3	TRBV4-3	.	TGCGCCAGCAGCCTAGATCAGGCAGGGGGCGACACCATATATTTT	CASSLDQAGGDTIYF
TRBD2	20	TRBJ2-3	TRBV4-1	.	TGCGCCAGCAGGCACGAGGGACCGGCCGCTAGCGGGGGGAGGGTAGATACGCAGTATTTT	CASRHEGPAASGGRVDTQYF
.	15	TRBJ1-5	TRBV5-1	.	TGCGCCAGCAGCCCCTATGGAGGGCTCGGTCAGCCCCAGCATTTT	CASSPYGGLGQPQHF
.	14	TRBJ1-1	TRBV13	.	TGTGCCAGCAGCCCCAGGAGGGCGAACACTGAAGCTTTCTTT	CASSPRRANTEAFF
.	15	TRBJ2-7	TRBV13	.	TGTGCCAGCAGCTTAGGACCGTCGGTGCTCTACGAGCAGTACTTC	CASSLGPSVLYEQYF
TRBD1	14	TRBJ2-2	TRBV19	.	TGTGCCACGGCCGGGACAGGGGGCACCGGGGAGCTGTTTTTT	CATAGTGGTGELFF
.	15	TRBJ1-5	TRBV15	.	TGTGCCACCAGCACATGGGCAAATAGCAATCAGCCCCAGCATTTT	CATSTWANSNQPQHF
.	15	TRBJ1-5	TRBV7-8	.	TGTGCCAGCAGCTTAGCGCGTGTGACGAATCAGCCCCAGCATTTT	CASSLARVTNQPQHF
TRBD2	15	TRBJ2-2	TRBV5-1	.	TGCGCCAGCAGCTCGGGACTAGCGGTCACCGGGGAGCTGTTTTTT	CASSSGLAVTGELFF
.	13	TRBJ1-5	TRBV9	.	TGTGCCAGCAGCGTAGTGCCCAATCAGCCCCAGCATTTT	CASSVVPNQPQHF
.	17	TRBJ1-5	TRBV4-3	.	TGCGCCAGCAGCCAAGATCCAATCCAGGAGGGCAATCAGCCCCAGCATTTT	CASSQDPIQEGNQPQHF
TRBD2	14	TRBJ2-7	TRBV2	.	TGTGCCAGCGGAGCGGGGGCCCCCGCCAACGAGCAGTACTTC	CASGAGAPANEQYF